Below, 13 T cell receptor beta chains from the same sample are listed, as sequenced in a study of identifying expanded T cells in peripheral blood. Only in-frame clones appear in the TCRdb table, and some are missing; sequencing was by immunoSEQ multiplex PCR. Of 75,000 to 95,000 clones in the sample, about 88% were seen once. Sequencing was carried out using blood. The source is a person aged 18 to 69 in good health.

The CDR3 region has the DNA TGTGCCAGCAGCCCGACCGGGAATGGCTACACCTTC. Translating it yields CASSPTGNGYTF. The gene calls are TRBV13 and TRBJ1-2; D call uncertain. Trimming stripped 5 bases from V and 6 bases from J, with 10 bases between. The length of the CDR3 is 12 residues. Per the germline V gene, CDR1 is PRHDT and CDR2 is FYEKMQ (reference sequence).

The chain couples TRBV7-2 to TRBJ2-6; possibly TRBD1 or TRBD2 for D (5 bases each). The V end was cut by 5 bases, the J end by 0 bases, with 14 bases between. CDR1 is SGHTA, CDR2 FQGNSA, per germline. There are 17 residues in the CDR3. The CDR3 nucleotides are TGTGCCAGCAGCCCAGGGACGTATCTCTCTGGGGCCAACGTCCTGACTTTC. It translates to CASSPGTYLSGANVLTF.

This clone was seen a handful of times. The chain links TRBV15 to TRBJ2-5; weak D call: TRBD2 (5 bases). In germline, CDR1 is LNHNV, CDR2 YYDKDF (reference sequence). The CDR3 has 14 amino acids. V was pared by 4 bases and J by 2 bases, with 11 bases between. In DNA form, the CDR3 reads TGTGCCACCAGCATTGAGTCGGGGCAAGAGACCCAGTACTTC. Its translation: CATSIESGQETQYF. Supplemented by reference TRBV15 and TRBJ2-5, the full variable domain reads DAMVIQNPRYQVTQFGKPVTLSCSQTLNHNVMYWYQQKSSQAPKLLFHYYDKDFNNEADTPDNFQSRRPNTSFCFLDIRSPGLGDTAMYLCATSIESGQETQYFGPGTRLLVL.

The chain recombines TRBV5-8 with TRBJ2-1; the D is unclear. The V end lost 6 bases, the J end lost 0 bases, and 16 bases lay between the germline ends. This CDR3 is built from 16 residues. CDR1 is SGHTS and CDR2 is YDEGEE in the germline V gene. The CDR3 sequence is CASTLVSGSSYNEQFF. CDR3 DNA sequence: TGTGCCAGCACCTTAGTTTCGGGTAGCTCCTACAATGAGCAGTTCTTC.

J is TRBJ1-1 and V is TRBV7-2; D is undetermined. The V gene's germline CDR1 is SGHTA and CDR2 FQGNSA. The CDR3 extends over 13 amino acids. V dropped 2 bases and J dropped 5 bases, with 9 bases sitting between them. CDR3 in DNA: TGTGCCAGCAGCTTAAGATTACAGACTGAAGCTTTCTTT. Protein product: CASSLRLQTEAFF.

This chain connects TRBV5-1 to TRBJ1-4; D is unresolved. Trimming shortened V by 0 bases and J by 0 bases, and 3 bases separated the two germline ends. From germline, CDR1 is SGHRS and CDR2 YFSETQ. The length of the CDR3 is 14 residues. The DNA of the CDR3 is TGCGCCAGCAGCTTGGGAGCAACTAATGAAAAACTGTTTTTT. Its translation: CASSLGATNEKLFF.

V and J are TRBV6-5 and TRBJ1-2; D may be TRBD1 (6 bases). The germline CDR1 and CDR2 sequences are MNHEY and SVGAGI. The V and J ends lost 6 bases and 1 base respectively, with 15 bases between them. The CDR3 is made up of 15 amino acids. CDR3 sequence reads: CASRAPGQVNYGYTF. CDR3 nucleotide sequence: TGTGCCAGCAGGGCCCCGGGACAAGTTAACTATGGCTACACCTTC.

The chain employs TRBV7-9 and TRBJ1-2; D is ambiguous. CDR1 is SEHNR and CDR2 is FQNEAQ in the germline V gene (reference sequence). This CDR3 has 12 residues. The V end lost 8 bases, the J end lost 4 bases, and 11 bases lay between the germline ends. The CDR3 DNA sequence: TGTGCCAGCGAGTGGGCTCGCTATGGCTACACCTTC. It codes for CASEWARYGYTF.

A few counts support this clone. CDR3 protein: CASSPNGWTEAFF. The CDR3 nucleotides read TGTGCCAGCAGCCCCAACGGATGGACTGAAGCTTTCTTT. The chain is built from TRBV14 and TRBJ1-1; D uncertain. Germline V gene sequence: CDR1 SGHDN, CDR2 FVKESK. Between the trimmed V and J ends, which lost 4 bases and 5 bases, there was a span of 11 bases. The CDR3 is 13 amino acids. Full variable domain (outside the CDR3, taken from reference TRBV14 and TRBJ1-1): EAGVTQFPSHSVIEKGQTVTLRCDPISGHDNLYWYRRVMGKEIKFLLHFVKESKQDESGMPNNRFLAERTGGTYSTLKVQPAELEDSGVYFCASSPNGWTEAFFGQGTRLTVV.

V usage is TRBV7-2 and J usage is TRBJ2-3, with D hard to call. The germline V gene has CDR1 SGHTA and CDR2 FQGNSA. The V gene lost 0 bases and the J gene lost 3 bases, with 4 bases spanning the gap. The CDR3 loop spans 13 amino acids. The CDR3 is CASSLAPTDTQYF. The CDR3 DNA is TGTGCCAGCAGCTTAGCGCCTACAGATACGCAGTATTTT.

This clone was counted a few times. J is TRBJ1-2 and V is TRBV30, with D possibly being TRBD1 (5 bases). Germline CDR1 reads GTSNPN; CDR2 reads SVGIG (reference sequence). The CDR3 has 19 amino acids. V was trimmed by 3 bases and J by 3 bases, leaving 29 bases between them. CDR3 sequence (DNA): TGTGCCTGGAGGGGGGACCTCTTTATTATTCCCCCCGAACACTATGGCTACACCTTC. This codes for CAWRGDLFIIPPEHYGYTF.

V and J are TRBV4-3 and TRBJ1-2; tentatively, D is TRBD1 (6 bases). The CDR3 extends over 16 amino acids. Germline CDR1 and CDR2: LGHNA and YSLEER. V was trimmed by 0 bases and J by 1 base, leaving 12 bases between them. The CDR3 DNA is TGCGCCAGCAGCCAAGATTGGACAGTAAATAACTATGGCTACACCTTC. This gives the protein CASSQDWTVNNYGYTF.

This chain links TRBV6-5 with TRBJ2-2, with D unresolved. Germline assignment: CDR1 MNHEY and CDR2 SVGAGI. Between the trimmed V and J ends, which lost 2 bases and 1 base, there was a span of 5 bases. The length of the CDR3 is 14 residues. The CDR3 sequence: CASSYSQNTGELFF. The CDR3 DNA is TGTGCCAGCAGTTACAGCCAGAACACCGGGGAGCTGTTTTTT.